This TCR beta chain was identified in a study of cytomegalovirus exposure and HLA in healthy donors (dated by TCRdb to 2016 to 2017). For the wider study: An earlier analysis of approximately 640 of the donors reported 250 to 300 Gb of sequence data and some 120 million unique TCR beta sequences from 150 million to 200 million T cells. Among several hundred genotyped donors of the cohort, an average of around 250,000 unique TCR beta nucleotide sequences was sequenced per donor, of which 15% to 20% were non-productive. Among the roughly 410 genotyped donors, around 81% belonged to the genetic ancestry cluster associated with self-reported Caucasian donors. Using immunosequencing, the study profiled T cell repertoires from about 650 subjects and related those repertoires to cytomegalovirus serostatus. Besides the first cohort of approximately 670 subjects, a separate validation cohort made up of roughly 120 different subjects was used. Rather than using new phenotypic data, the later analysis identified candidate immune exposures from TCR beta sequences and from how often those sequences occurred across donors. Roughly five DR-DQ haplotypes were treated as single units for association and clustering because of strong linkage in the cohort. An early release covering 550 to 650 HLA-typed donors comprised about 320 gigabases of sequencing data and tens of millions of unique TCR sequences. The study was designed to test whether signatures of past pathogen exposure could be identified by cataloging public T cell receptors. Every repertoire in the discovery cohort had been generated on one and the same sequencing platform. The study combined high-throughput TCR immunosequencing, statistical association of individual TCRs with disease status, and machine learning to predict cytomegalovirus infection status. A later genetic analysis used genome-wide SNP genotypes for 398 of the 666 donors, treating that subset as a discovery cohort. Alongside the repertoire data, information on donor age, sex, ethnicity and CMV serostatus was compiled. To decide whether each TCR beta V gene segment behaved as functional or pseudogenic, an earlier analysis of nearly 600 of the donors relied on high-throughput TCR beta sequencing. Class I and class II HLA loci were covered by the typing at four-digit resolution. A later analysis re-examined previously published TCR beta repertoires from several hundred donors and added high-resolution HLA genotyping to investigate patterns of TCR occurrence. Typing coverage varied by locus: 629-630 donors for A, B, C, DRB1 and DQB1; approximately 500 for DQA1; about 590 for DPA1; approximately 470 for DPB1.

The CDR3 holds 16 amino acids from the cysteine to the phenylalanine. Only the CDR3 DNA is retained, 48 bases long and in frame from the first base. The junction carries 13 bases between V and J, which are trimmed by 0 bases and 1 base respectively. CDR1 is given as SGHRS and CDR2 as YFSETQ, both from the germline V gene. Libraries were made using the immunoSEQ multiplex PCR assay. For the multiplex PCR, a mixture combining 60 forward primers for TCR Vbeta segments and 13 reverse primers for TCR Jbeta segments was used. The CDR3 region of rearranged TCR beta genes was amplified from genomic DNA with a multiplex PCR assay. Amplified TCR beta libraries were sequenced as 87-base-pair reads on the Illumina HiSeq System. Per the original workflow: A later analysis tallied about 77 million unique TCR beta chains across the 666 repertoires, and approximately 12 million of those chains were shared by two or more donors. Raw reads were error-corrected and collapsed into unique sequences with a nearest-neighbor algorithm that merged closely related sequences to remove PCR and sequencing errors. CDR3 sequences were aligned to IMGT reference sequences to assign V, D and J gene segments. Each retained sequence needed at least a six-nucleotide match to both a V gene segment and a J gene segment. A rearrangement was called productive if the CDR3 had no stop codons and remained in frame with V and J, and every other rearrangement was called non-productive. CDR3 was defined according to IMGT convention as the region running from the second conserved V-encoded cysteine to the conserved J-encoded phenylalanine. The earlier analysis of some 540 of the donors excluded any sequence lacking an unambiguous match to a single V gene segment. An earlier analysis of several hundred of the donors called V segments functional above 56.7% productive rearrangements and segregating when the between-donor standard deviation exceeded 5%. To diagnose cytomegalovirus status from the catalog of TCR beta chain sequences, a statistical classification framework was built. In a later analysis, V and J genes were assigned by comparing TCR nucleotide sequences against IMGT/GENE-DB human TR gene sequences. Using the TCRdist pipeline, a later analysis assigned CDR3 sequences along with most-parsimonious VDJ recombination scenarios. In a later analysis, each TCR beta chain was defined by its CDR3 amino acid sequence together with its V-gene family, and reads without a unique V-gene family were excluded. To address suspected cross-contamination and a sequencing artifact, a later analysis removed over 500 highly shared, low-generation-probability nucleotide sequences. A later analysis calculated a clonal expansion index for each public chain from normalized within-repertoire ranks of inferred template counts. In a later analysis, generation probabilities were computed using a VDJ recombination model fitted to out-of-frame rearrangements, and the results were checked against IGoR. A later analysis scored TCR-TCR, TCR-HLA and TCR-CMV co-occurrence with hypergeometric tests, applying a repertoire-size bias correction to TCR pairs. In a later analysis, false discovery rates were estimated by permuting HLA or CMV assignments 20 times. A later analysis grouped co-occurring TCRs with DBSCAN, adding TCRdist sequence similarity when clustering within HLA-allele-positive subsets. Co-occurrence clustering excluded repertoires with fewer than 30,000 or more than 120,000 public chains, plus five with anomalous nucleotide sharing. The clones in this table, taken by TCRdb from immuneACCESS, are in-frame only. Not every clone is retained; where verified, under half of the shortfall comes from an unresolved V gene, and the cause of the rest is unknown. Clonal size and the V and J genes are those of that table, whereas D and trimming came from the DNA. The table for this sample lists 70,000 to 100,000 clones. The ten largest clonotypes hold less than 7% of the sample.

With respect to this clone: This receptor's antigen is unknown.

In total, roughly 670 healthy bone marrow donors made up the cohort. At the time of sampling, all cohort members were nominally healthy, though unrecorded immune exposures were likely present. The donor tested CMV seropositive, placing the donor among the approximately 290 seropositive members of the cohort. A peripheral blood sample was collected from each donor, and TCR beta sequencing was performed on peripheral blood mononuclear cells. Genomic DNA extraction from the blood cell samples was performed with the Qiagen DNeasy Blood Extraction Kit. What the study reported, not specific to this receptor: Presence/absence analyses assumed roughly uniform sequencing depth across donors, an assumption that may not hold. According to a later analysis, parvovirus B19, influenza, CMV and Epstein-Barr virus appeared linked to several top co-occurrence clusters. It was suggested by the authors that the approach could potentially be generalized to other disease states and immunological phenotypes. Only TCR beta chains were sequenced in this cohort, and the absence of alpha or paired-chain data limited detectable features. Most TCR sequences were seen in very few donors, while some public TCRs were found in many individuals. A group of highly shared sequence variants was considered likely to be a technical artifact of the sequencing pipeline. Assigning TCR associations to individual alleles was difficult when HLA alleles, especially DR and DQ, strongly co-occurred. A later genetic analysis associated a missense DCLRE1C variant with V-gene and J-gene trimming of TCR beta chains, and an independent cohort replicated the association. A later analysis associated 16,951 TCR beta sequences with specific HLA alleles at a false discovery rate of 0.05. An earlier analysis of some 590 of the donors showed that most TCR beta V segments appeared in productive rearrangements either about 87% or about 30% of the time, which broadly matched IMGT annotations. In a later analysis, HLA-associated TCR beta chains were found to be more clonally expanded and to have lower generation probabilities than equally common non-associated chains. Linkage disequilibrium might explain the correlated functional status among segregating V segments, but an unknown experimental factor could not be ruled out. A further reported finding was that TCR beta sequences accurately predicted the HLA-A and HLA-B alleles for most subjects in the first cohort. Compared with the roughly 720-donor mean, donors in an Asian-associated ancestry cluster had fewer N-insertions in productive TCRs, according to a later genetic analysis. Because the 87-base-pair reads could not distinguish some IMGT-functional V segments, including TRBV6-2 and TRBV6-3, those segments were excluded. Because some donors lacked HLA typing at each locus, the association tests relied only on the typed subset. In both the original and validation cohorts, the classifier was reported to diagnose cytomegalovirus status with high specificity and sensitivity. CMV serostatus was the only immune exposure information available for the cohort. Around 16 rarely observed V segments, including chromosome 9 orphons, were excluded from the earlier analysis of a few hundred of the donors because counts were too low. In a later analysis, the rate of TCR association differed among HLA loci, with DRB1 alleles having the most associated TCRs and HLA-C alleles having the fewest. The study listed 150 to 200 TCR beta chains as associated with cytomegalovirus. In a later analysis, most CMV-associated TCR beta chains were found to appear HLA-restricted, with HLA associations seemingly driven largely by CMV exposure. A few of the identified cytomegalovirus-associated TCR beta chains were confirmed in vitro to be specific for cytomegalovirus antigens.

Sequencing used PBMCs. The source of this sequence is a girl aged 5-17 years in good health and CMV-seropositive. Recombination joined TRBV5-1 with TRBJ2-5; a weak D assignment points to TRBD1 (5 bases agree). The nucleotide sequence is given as TGCGCCAGCAGCTTGGGTCTTCAGGGATTCCAAGAGACCCAGTACTTC. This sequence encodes CASSLGLQGFQETQYF. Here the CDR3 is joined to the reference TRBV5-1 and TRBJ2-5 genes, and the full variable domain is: KAGVTQTPRYLIKTRGQQVTLSCSPISGHRSVSWYQQTPGQGLQFLFEYFSETQRNKGNFPGRFSGRQFSNSRSEMNVSTLELGDSALYLCASSLGLQGFQETQYFGPGTRLLVL.